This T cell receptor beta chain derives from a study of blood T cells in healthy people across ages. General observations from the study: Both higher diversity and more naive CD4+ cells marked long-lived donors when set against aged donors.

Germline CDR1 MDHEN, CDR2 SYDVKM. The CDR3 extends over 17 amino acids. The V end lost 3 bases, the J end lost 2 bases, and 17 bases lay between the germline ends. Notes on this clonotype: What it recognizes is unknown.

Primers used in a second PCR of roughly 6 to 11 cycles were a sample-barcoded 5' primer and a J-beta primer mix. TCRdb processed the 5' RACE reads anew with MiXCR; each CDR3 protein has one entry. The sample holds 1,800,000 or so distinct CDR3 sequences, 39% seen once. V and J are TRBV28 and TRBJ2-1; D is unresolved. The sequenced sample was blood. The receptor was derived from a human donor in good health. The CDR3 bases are TGTGCCAGCAGTTTTCCCCGCCTACTGAATACCTACAATGAGCAGTTCTTC. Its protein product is CASSFPRLLNTYNEQFF.